Following are 32 T cell receptor beta chains from one sample sequenced in a study of T cell repertoires in cytomegalovirus infection. Each CDR3 protein is one row after TCRdb ran MiXCR on the reads. The table lists around 770,000 distinct CDR3 sequences, 25% to 35% of them singletons. Their specific antigens are unknown. This specimen was cultured CD8+ T cells from PBMCs, taken from culture after CMV antigen stimulation. These receptors were collected from a human donor in good health (CMV status not recorded). Some clones in this sample may be carry-over from other donors' samples.

The chain combines TRBV10-2 with TRBJ2-7; tentatively, D is TRBD1 or TRBD2 (5 bases each). Trimming removed 6 bases from V and 1 base from J, with 16 bases in between. Germline CDR1 and CDR2: WSHSY and SAAADI. This CDR3 is 15 amino acids long. CDR3 bases: TGCGCCAGCAGCGCCGGGACCGAGTCTTCCTACGAGCAGTACTTC. As protein: CASSAGTESSYEQYF.

The chain joins TRBV7-9 to TRBJ1-1; TRBD1 is a possible D gene (5 bases). CDR3 length: 16 amino acids. The V gene lost 1 base and the J gene lost 3 bases, with 15 bases spanning the gap. CDR1 is SEHNR and CDR2 is FQNEAQ in the germline V gene (reference sequence). CDR3 nucleotide sequence: TGTGCCAGCAGCTTAGGTATCAGGGTGATGCACACTGAAGCTTTCTTT. This encodes CASSLGIRVMHTEAFF. Full variable domain (rest looked up from reference TRBV7-9 and TRBJ1-1): DTGVSQNPRHKITKRGQNVTFRCDPISEHNRLYWYRQTLGQGPEFLTYFQNEAQLEKSRLLSDRFSAERPKGSFSTLEIQRTEQGDSAMYLCASSLGIRVMHTEAFFGQGTRLTVV.

V is TRBV10-3 and J is TRBJ2-7, with TRBD1 as a possible D gene (5 bases). Trimming left V 5 bases short and J 4 bases short, with 12 bases between. Germline V gene lookup returns CDR1 ENHRY and CDR2 SYGVKD. CDR3 length: 13 amino acids. CDR3 loop: CAISPGHQYEQYV. In DNA, the CDR3 is TGTGCCATCAGTCCTGGACACCAATACGAGCAGTACGTC.

The chain uses TRBV5-8 and TRBJ2-5, with D uncertain. Trimming pared 5 bases from V and 6 bases from J, leaving 8 bases between. CDR3 size: 11 residues. Germline assignment: CDR1 SGHTS and CDR2 YDEGEE. CDR3 loop: CASRNTQTQYF. CDR3 DNA sequence: TGTGCCAGCAGGAACACCCAGACCCAGTACTTC.

This rearrangement joins TRBV27 to TRBJ2-1; 8 bases match TRBD1. Germline CDR1 MNHEY, CDR2 SMNVEV (reference sequence). The CDR3 extends over 15 amino acids. The J segment lost 3 bases and the V segment lost 3 bases, leaving 4 bases of the junction unmatched. CDR3 sequence reads: CASSFGGQGYNEQFF. CDR3 sequence (DNA): TGTGCCAGCAGTTTCGGAGGACAGGGCTACAATGAGCAGTTCTTC.

V usage is TRBV28 and J usage is TRBJ1-5; 7 bases map to TRBD1. CDR1 MDHEN and CDR2 SYDVKM come from the germline V gene. The CDR3 is 19 amino acids. The V segment lost 6 bases and the J segment 0 bases; nucleotides outside the gene matches: 17. CDR3 in DNA: TGTGCCAGCAGACCAGGGGACAGTTCGTACTCGTATAGCAATCAGCCCCAGCATTTT. Encoded protein: CASRPGDSSYSYSNQPQHF.

This clonotype was recorded a few times. This chain links TRBV5-8 with TRBJ1-6; 11 nucleotides match TRBD1. V gave up 0 bases and J gave up 9 bases; unmatched junction bases: 5. Germline CDR1 and CDR2: SGHTS and YDEGEE. This CDR3 has 16 residues. The CDR3 protein is CASSLAPGQGASPLHF. DNA of the CDR3: TGTGCCAGCAGCTTGGCCCCTGGACAGGGGGCTTCACCCCTCCACTTT.

The chain combines TRBV12-3 or TRBV12-4 with TRBJ1-4; D remains ambiguous. The CDR3 sequence is 15 residues long. V dropped 5 bases and J dropped 0 bases, with 10 bases sitting between them. Written as DNA, the CDR3 is TGTGCCAGCAGTCCCCGGCAGACAACTAATGAAAAACTGTTTTTT. This gives the protein CASSPRQTTNEKLFF.

This clonotype was seen a few times. The V gene is TRBV27, the J gene TRBJ2-1; TRBD2 aligns across 9 bases. After removal of 4 bases from V and 3 bases from J, the junction contained 7 bases not matched to a gene. This CDR3 is 16 amino acids long. Germline-derived CDR1 and CDR2 are MNHEY and SMNVEV (reference sequence). The CDR3 DNA reads as TGTGCCAGCAGTTCGTCTAGCGGGGACCTCTACAATGAGCAGTTCTTC. It translates to CASSSSSGDLYNEQFF.

This clonotype has more than one count but fewer than ten. The missing conserved phenylalanine or tryptophan at the end of this CDR3 makes a read error likely. The DNA is left out, because the CDR3 cannot be placed on it with certainty; the CDR3 is given as TCRdb lists it. This sequence joins TRBV5-6 and TRBJ1-1; the table's D call of TRBD1 was not tested on the DNA. The CDR3 is 12 residues long, ends included. Germline CDR1 reads SGHDT; CDR2 reads YYEEEE. The chain's CDR3 is CASSFQRRDPVG.

Ten or more counts support this clonotype. One end of the junction fails to match germline, which may point to a read error. The rearrangement links TRBV7-7 to TRBJ1-4; D may be TRBD1 (6 bases). CDR3 length: 14 amino acids. Germline loops: CDR1 SSHAT, CDR2 FNYEAQ (reference sequence). CDR3 nucleotide sequence: TGTGCTAGCAGCTTAGCGCCAGGGGATGAAAAACTGTTTTTT. Its translation: CASSLAPGDEKLFF.

V is TRBV9 and J is TRBJ1-2; TRBD1 matches 9 bases. Germline CDR1 and CDR2: SGDLS and YYNGEE. The CDR3 contains 14 residues. V gave up 4 bases and J gave up 8 bases; unmatched junction bases: 9. CDR3 coding DNA: TGTGCCAGCAGCCCCCACAGGGGGCCGGAAGGCTACACCTTC. This translates into CASSPHRGPEGYTF.

This clonotype was counted ten times or more. The CDR3 spells CASSSDPGQGVYEQFF. CDR3 DNA sequence: TGTGCCAGCAGCTCGGATCCGGGACAGGGGGTTTATGAGCAGTTCTTC. V usage is TRBV7-6 and J usage is TRBJ2-1, with 11 nucleotides matching TRBD1. CDR3 length: 16 amino acids. The V gene's germline CDR1 is SGHVS and CDR2 FNYEAQ. Germline trimming cut 4 bases from V and 8 bases from J; bases unmatched to any gene: 10.

There are many counts of this clonotype. V and J are TRBV4-1 and TRBJ1-3; D call uncertain. The CDR3 consists of 15 residues. The V and J ends lost 0 bases and 0 bases respectively, with 6 bases between them. From germline, CDR1 is MGHRA and CDR2 YSYEKL. In nucleotides, the CDR3 is TGCGCCAGCAGCCAAGATCCGGGCTCTGGAAACACCATATATTTT. This encodes CASSQDPGSGNTIYF.

The chain employs TRBV18 and TRBJ1-6, with unresolved D. This CDR3 contains 15 residues. CDR1 is KGHSH, CDR2 LQKENI, per germline. Trimming cost V 0 bases and J 7 bases, with 10 bases left between them. The CDR3 DNA reads TGTGCCAGCTCACCACCGGTATACGGAAATTCACCCCTCCACTTT. It encodes CASSPPVYGNSPLHF. Full variable domain (remainder filled in from reference TRBV18 and TRBJ1-6): NAGVMQNPRHLVRRRGQEARLRCSPMKGHSHVYWYRQLPEEGLKFMVYLQKENIIDESGMPKERFSAEFPKEGPSILRIQQVVRGDSAAYFCASSPPVYGNSPLHFGNGTRLTVT.

The chain carries TRBV20-1 and TRBJ2-1, with 8 nucleotides matching TRBD2. CDR1 and CDR2 (germline): DFQATT, SNEGSKA (reference sequence). This CDR3 contains 14 residues. The ends lost 6 bases at V and 3 bases at J; junction bases unmatched: 7. The DNA for the CDR3 is TGCAGTGCCTCGGGACTAGAAAGCTACAATGAGCAGTTCTTC. This encodes CSASGLESYNEQFF.

The chain has TRBV4-1 and TRBJ2-3, with TRBD2 as a possible D gene (5 bases). V was trimmed by 1 base and J by 11 bases, leaving 16 bases between them. This CDR3 has 14 amino acids. The germline CDR1 and CDR2 sequences are MGHRA and YSYEKL. The DNA for the CDR3 is TGCGCCAGCAGCCAAGTAACGTCAGCGGAGAAGCAGTATTTT. Translating it yields CASSQVTSAEKQYF.

The V and J genes are TRBV12-3 or TRBV12-4 and TRBJ2-3; 13 nucleotides line up with TRBD2. CDR3 length: 16 residues. The ends lost 5 bases at V and 5 bases at J; junction bases unmatched: 7. The chain's CDR3 is CASSQGTSGVIDTQYF. CDR3 in DNA: TGTGCCAGCAGTCAGGGGACTAGCGGGGTCATAGATACGCAGTATTTT.

This clonotype occurred a few times. The chain combines TRBV6-2 or TRBV6-3 with TRBJ1-6; D is uncertain. V was trimmed by 2 bases and J by 0 bases, leaving 14 bases between them. The CDR3 has 18 amino acids. Germline CDR1 is MNHEY and CDR2 is SVGEGT. CDR3: CASSYPRTDISYNSPLHF. Here the CDR3 DNA reads TGTGCCAGCAGTTACCCGAGGACTGACATCTCCTATAATTCACCCCTCCACTTT.

In the case of this clonotype: The junction and the germline gene differ at one end; a read error may be behind it. J is TRBJ2-2 and V is TRBV2; D might be TRBD1 or TRBD2, each matching 6 bases. The CDR3 length is 14 residues. Germline-derived CDR1 and CDR2 are SNHLY and FYNNEI. The CDR3 bases are TGTGCCAGCAGTGAACGGGGGCTCACCAGGGAGCTGTTTTTT. It specifies CASSERGLTRELFF. The whole variable domain, filled in from reference TRBV2 and TRBJ2-2, reads EPEVTQTPSHQVTQMGQEVILRCVPISNHLYFYWYRQILGQKVEFLVSFYNNEISEKSEIFDDQFSVERPDGSNFTLKIRSTKLEDSAMYFCASSERGLTRELFFGEGSRLTVL.

This clonotype was seen more than once but under ten times. This chain uses TRBV6-2 or TRBV6-3 with TRBJ2-1; TRBD1 matches at 8 bases. The CDR3 totals 16 residues. The V and J ends lost 0 bases and 3 bases, in that order; junction bases with no gene match: 4. The germline V gene has CDR1 MNHEY and CDR2 SVGEGT. The CDR3 spells CASSYSTTGDYNEQFF. The DNA for the CDR3 is TGTGCCAGCAGTTACTCCACGACAGGGGACTACAATGAGCAGTTCTTC.

V usage is TRBV15 and J usage is TRBJ2-5, with D possibly TRBD1 on 6 matching bases. The ends were cut back, 0 bases at V and 0 bases at J, with 23 bases in the middle. Germline V CDR1 and CDR2: LNHNV, YYDKDF (reference sequence). The CDR3 extends over 20 amino acids. The CDR3 loop reads CATSRDQNWTAEKYQETQYF. The CDR3 nucleotides read TGTGCCACCAGCAGAGATCAAAACTGGACAGCCGAAAAGTACCAAGAGACCCAGTACTTC.

This clonotype showed up just a few times. The chain carries TRBV4-1 and TRBJ1-2; D gene uncertain. CDR3 length equals 13 residues. V was trimmed by 3 bases and J by 4 bases, leaving 9 bases between them. Germline CDR1 MGHRA, CDR2 YSYEKL. In DNA form, the CDR3 reads TGCGCCAGCAGCCACCCGGGCGGCTATGGCTACACCTTC. It is translated as CASSHPGGYGYTF.

The chain joins TRBV27 to TRBJ1-2, with TRBD1 matching over 7 bases. The length of the CDR3 is 14 residues. Looked up from germline, CDR1 is MNHEY and CDR2 is SMNVEV (reference sequence). V gave up 5 bases and J gave up 6 bases; unmatched junction bases: 9. The CDR3 spells CASSTTGEVDGYTF. The CDR3 bases are TGTGCCAGCAGTACCACAGGGGAAGTCGATGGCTACACCTTC.

This clonotype was picked up a small number of times. The genes are TRBV9 and TRBJ2-1; 10 nucleotides align to TRBD2. This CDR3 is built from 17 residues. J gave up 0 bases and V 4 bases, and 7 bases lay outside the gene matches. CDR1 SGDLS and CDR2 YYNGEE come from the germline V gene. Here the CDR3 DNA reads TGTGCCAGCAGCTCCCAGCGGGGGGGTAGCTCCTACAATGAGCAGTTCTTC. Protein: CASSSQRGGSSYNEQFF.

This clonotype was recorded many times. V and J are TRBV7-6 and TRBJ1-6; tentatively, D is TRBD1 (5 bases). The germline V gene encodes CDR1 SGHVS and CDR2 FNYEAQ. This CDR3 has 18 amino acids. V lost 2 bases and J lost 0, with 14 bases in between. Here the CDR3 reads CASSLSVAQGSYNSPLHF. The CDR3 nucleotides read TGTGCCAGCAGCTTATCAGTGGCGCAGGGCTCCTATAATTCACCCCTCCACTTT.

The CDR3 loop reads CASTDRGNYGYTF. CDR3 sequence (DNA): TGTGCCAGTACCGACAGGGGAAACTATGGCTACACCTTC. The rearrangement links TRBV19 to TRBJ1-2, with 8 bases lining up with TRBD1. Germline V gives CDR1 LNHDA, CDR2 SQIVND (reference sequence). This CDR3 has 13 amino acids. V was clipped by 7 bases and J by 2 bases; unmatched bases: 3.

This clonotype was recorded a few times. One end of the junction fails to match germline, which may point to a read error. The V gene is TRBV6-5, the J gene TRBJ1-2, with TRBD1 matching 7 bases. The germline V gene has CDR1 MNHEY and CDR2 SVGAGI. This CDR3 is built from 14 residues. This CDR3 reads CASRYSTGIYGYTF. The CDR3 DNA reads TGTGCCAGCAGGTACTCGACAGGGATCTATGGCTACACCTTC.

This clonotype was detected a few times. This rearrangement joins TRBV7-6 to TRBJ2-3, with unresolved D. Germline CDR1 SGHVS, CDR2 FNYEAQ. Trimming removed 0 bases from V and 4 bases from J, with 8 bases in between. CDR3 length: 14 amino acids. CDR3 loop: CASSLAESADTQYF. The DNA of the CDR3 is TGTGCCAGCAGCTTAGCAGAATCGGCAGATACGCAGTATTTT. The complete variable domain, with remaining parts taken from reference TRBV7-6 and TRBJ2-3, reads GAGVSQSPRYKVTKRGQDVALRCDPISGHVSLYWYRQALGQGPEFLTYFNYEAQQDKSGLPNDRFSAERPEGSISTLTIQRTEQRDSAMYRCASSLAESADTQYFGPGTRLTVL.

The chain has TRBV7-9 and TRBJ2-2; a possible D gene is TRBD1 (5 bases). This CDR3 has 17 residues. The ends were cut back, 4 bases at V and 2 bases at J, with 17 bases in the middle. CDR1 and CDR2 (germline): SEHNR, FQNEAQ (reference sequence). In DNA, the CDR3 is TGTGCCAGCAGCTATAAAGGGCAGGGAAGAAACACCGGGGAGCTGTTTTTT. Translated: CASSYKGQGRNTGELFF.

This clonotype was recorded many times. CDR3 sequence (DNA): TGTGCCAGCAGCTTAGTGGTAGGGTATAGCAATCAGCCCCAGCATTTT. Amino acid sequence: CASSLVVGYSNQPQHF. The chain recombines TRBV7-9 with TRBJ1-5; no reliable D call. Trimming cost V 1 base and J 0 bases, with 10 bases left between them. Germline-derived CDR1 and CDR2 are SEHNR and FQNEAQ (reference sequence). The CDR3 consists of 16 residues.

The CDR3, as DNA: TGTGCCAGCAGTTTACCCCTTCCGGGACAGGGGGTTTCTAACTATGGCTACACCTTC. It specifies CASSLPLPGQGVSNYGYTF. The V call is TRBV28, the J call TRBJ1-2; TRBD1 matches at 11 bases. This CDR3 has 19 amino acids. V shed 2 bases, J shed 0 bases, and the junction held 11 bases outside the gene matches. Germline values: CDR1 MDHEN, CDR2 SYDVKM.